This entry is about one T cell receptor (beta chain). This clone showed up just a few times. Its antigen has not been determined. Qualities for individual bases were not recorded, and no much larger clone is one base off. Library preparation was by the immunoSEQ multiplex PCR assay. A mixture of 60 forward primers for TCR Vbeta segments and 13 reverse primers for TCR Jbeta segments was used in the multiplex PCR. The CDR3 region of rearranged TCR beta genes was amplified from genomic DNA by a multiplex PCR assay. On the Illumina HiSeq System, the amplified TCR beta libraries were sequenced as 87-base-pair reads. Concerning the study's data processing: A later analysis counted some 80 million unique TCR beta chains across the 550 to 750 repertoires, and roughly 10 million of these chains were shared by at least two donors. Raw reads were error-corrected and collapsed into unique sequences by a nearest-neighbor algorithm in which closely related sequences were merged to remove PCR and sequencing errors. CDR3 sequences were aligned to IMGT reference sequences to assign V, D and J gene segments. For a sequence to be retained, at least a six-nucleotide match to both a V gene segment and a J gene segment was required. A rearrangement was called productive if the CDR3 had no stop codons and remained in frame with V and J, and every other rearrangement was called non-productive. Following IMGT convention, CDR3 was defined as the stretch from the second conserved V-encoded cysteine to the conserved J-encoded phenylalanine. The earlier analysis of more than 450 of the donors excluded sequences that lacked an unambiguous match to a single V gene segment. In an earlier analysis of a few hundred of the donors, a V segment was called functional when productive rearrangements were above 56.7%, and segregating when the standard deviation between donors exceeded 5%. To diagnose cytomegalovirus status from the catalog of TCR beta chain sequences, a statistical classification framework was built. In a later analysis, V and J genes were assigned by comparing TCR nucleotide sequences against IMGT/GENE-DB human TR gene sequences. A later analysis assigned CDR3 sequences and most-parsimonious VDJ recombination scenarios with the TCRdist pipeline. In a later analysis, each TCR beta chain was defined by its CDR3 amino acid sequence together with its V-gene family, and reads without a unique V-gene family were excluded. As a way to deal with suspected cross-contamination and a sequencing artifact, a later analysis dropped nearly 600 nucleotide sequences that were highly shared and had low generation probability. In a later analysis, a clonal expansion index for each public chain was calculated from normalized within-repertoire ranks of inferred template counts. Generation probabilities in a later analysis came from a VDJ recombination model fitted to out-of-frame rearrangements, and those results were checked against IGoR. In a later analysis, hypergeometric tests were used to score TCR-TCR, TCR-HLA and TCR-CMV co-occurrence, with a repertoire-size bias correction applied to TCR pairs. In a later analysis, false discovery rates were estimated by permuting HLA or CMV assignments 20 times. In a later analysis, co-occurring TCRs were grouped using DBSCAN, and TCRdist sequence similarity was added for clustering within HLA-allele-positive subsets. Repertoires with fewer than 30,000 or more than 120,000 public chains were left out of co-occurrence clustering, as were five repertoires with anomalous nucleotide sharing. TCRdb retrieved this table from immuneACCESS and kept in-frame rearrangements only. Not all clones are present; in checked studies, unresolved V genes account for under half, and no reason is known for the remainder. V, J and clone size derive from that table, while D and trimming were established from the DNA sequence. The sample data list about 160,000 clones, and 81% of these were observed just once. Clones ranked in the top ten supply less than 15% of the sample.

CDR1 and CDR2 are read off the germline V gene as SGHTA and FQGNSA. V loses 1 base, J loses 0 bases, and the germline ends lie 9 bases apart. Taken from cysteine to phenylalanine, the CDR3 has 15 residues. The DNA shown is the 45-base CDR3, in frame from base 1. The cohort consisted of approximately 690 healthy bone marrow donors. At the time of sampling, all cohort members were nominally healthy, though unrecorded immune exposures were likely present. The donor tested CMV seronegative, placing the donor among the roughly 350 seronegative members of the cohort. A peripheral blood sample was collected from each donor, and TCR beta sequencing was performed on peripheral blood mononuclear cells. The Qiagen DNeasy Blood Extraction Kit was used to extract genomic DNA from the blood cell samples. These data belong to a study of cytomegalovirus exposure and HLA in healthy donors (dated by TCRdb to about 2017). General notes on the study: An earlier analysis of some 550 of the donors reported 250 to 350 Gb of sequence data and some 120 million unique TCR beta sequences from roughly 200 million T cells. Roughly 310 gigabases of sequencing data and 70 million to 85 million unique TCR sequences were included in an early release covering about 700 HLA-typed donors. Of the roughly 410 genotyped donors, over 80% were placed in the genetic ancestry cluster associated with self-reported Caucasian donors. The study aimed to test whether signatures of past pathogen exposure could be identified by cataloging public T cell receptors. The study used immunosequencing to profile the T cell repertoires of approximately 640 subjects and linked those repertoires to cytomegalovirus serostatus. In addition to the first cohort of 650 to 800 subjects, a separate validation cohort of approximately 120 different subjects was used. To predict cytomegalovirus infection status, the study brought together high-throughput TCR immunosequencing, statistical association of individual TCRs with disease status, and machine learning. A later analysis re-examined previously published TCR beta repertoires from about 700 donors and added high-resolution HLA genotyping to investigate patterns of TCR occurrence. Rather than drawing on any new phenotypic data, the later analysis identified candidate immune exposures from TCR beta sequences and the way those sequences occurred across donors. To decide whether each TCR beta V gene segment behaved as functional or pseudogenic, an earlier analysis of several hundred of the donors relied on high-throughput TCR beta sequencing. Donor age, sex, ethnicity and CMV serostatus were compiled alongside the repertoire data. Genome-wide SNP genotypes for about 65% of the roughly 670 donors were used in a later genetic analysis, which treated that subset as a discovery cohort. Every repertoire in the discovery cohort had been generated on one and the same sequencing platform. HLA typing covered class I and class II loci at four-digit resolution. The number of typed donors differed by locus: about 620-640 for A, B, C, DRB1 and DQB1; 522 for DQA1; around 610 for DPA1; and roughly 450 for DPB1. Four to six DR-DQ haplotypes were handled as single units for association and clustering, since linkage in the cohort was strong. Among about 400 genotyped donors of the cohort, an average of around 250,000 unique TCR beta nucleotide sequences was sequenced per donor, of which 15% to 20% were non-productive. What the authors observed across the whole study: In a later analysis, the rate of TCR association differed among HLA loci, with DRB1 alleles having the most associated TCRs and HLA-C alleles having the fewest. The study listed 164 TCR beta chains as associated with cytomegalovirus. CMV serostatus was the only immune exposure information available for the cohort. Because HLA typing was unavailable for some donors at each locus, only the typed subset was used in association tests. A later analysis found that most CMV-associated TCR beta chains appeared HLA-restricted, with HLA associations seemingly driven largely by CMV exposure. Some IMGT-functional V segments, including TRBV6-2 and TRBV6-3, could not be distinguished by the 87-base-pair reads and were therefore excluded. A further reported finding was that TCR beta sequences accurately predicted the HLA-A and HLA-B alleles for most subjects in the first cohort. A cluster of highly shared sequence variants was judged likely to be a technical artifact of the sequencing pipeline. Broadly in line with IMGT annotations, most TCR beta V segments showed up in productive rearrangements about 87% or about 30% of the time in an earlier analysis of 587 of the donors. Correlated functional status among segregating V segments might reflect linkage disequilibrium, but an unknown experimental factor could not be ruled out. An association between a missense DCLRE1C variant and V-gene and J-gene trimming of TCR beta chains was found in a later genetic analysis and replicated in an independent cohort. Presence/absence analyses assumed roughly uniform sequencing depth across donors, an assumption that may not hold. The classifier was reported to diagnose cytomegalovirus status with high specificity and sensitivity in both the original and validation cohorts. Three of the identified cytomegalovirus-associated TCR beta chains were confirmed in vitro to be specific for cytomegalovirus antigens. According to a later analysis, parvovirus B19, influenza, CMV and Epstein-Barr virus appeared linked to several top co-occurrence clusters. Most TCR sequences were seen in very few donors, while some public TCRs were found in many individuals. Because counts were too low, seventeen rarely observed V segments, including chromosome 9 orphons, were left out of the earlier analysis of a few hundred of the donors. Only TCR beta chains were sequenced in this cohort, and the absence of alpha or paired-chain data limited detectable features. Specific HLA alleles were associated with 18,000 or so TCR beta sequences at a false discovery rate of 0.05 in a later analysis. The authors suggested that the approach could potentially be generalized to other disease states and immunological phenotypes. Strong co-occurrence of HLA alleles, especially DR and DQ, made assigning TCR associations to individual alleles difficult. Compared with the approximately 670-donor mean, donors in an Asian-associated ancestry cluster had fewer N-insertions in productive TCRs, according to a later genetic analysis. In a later analysis, HLA-associated TCR beta chains showed more clonal expansion and lower generation probabilities than non-associated chains that were equally common.

The sequenced material came from PBMCs. This TCR came from a woman aged 50 to 65 in good health and CMV-seronegative. The chain is encoded by TRBV7-2 joined to TRBJ1-1; perhaps TRBD1 is the D gene, with 6 bases matching. The DNA sequence is as follows: TGTGCCAGCAGCTTAGTAGGACAGTTGAACACTGAAGCTTTCTTT. This sequence encodes CASSLVGQLNTEAFF.